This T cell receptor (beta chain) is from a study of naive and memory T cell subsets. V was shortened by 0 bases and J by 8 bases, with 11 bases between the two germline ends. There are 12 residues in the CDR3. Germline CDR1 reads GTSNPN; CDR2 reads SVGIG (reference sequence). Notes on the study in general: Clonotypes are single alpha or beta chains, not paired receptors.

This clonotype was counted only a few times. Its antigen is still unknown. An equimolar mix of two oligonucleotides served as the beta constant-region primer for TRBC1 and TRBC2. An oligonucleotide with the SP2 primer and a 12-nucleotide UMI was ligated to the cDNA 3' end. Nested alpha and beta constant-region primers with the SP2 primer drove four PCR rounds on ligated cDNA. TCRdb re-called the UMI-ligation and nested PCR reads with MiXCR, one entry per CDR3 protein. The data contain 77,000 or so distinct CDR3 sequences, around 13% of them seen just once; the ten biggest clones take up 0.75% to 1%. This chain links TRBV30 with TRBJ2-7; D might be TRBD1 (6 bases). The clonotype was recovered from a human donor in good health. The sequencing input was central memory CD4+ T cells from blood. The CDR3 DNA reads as TGTGCCTGGAGTGTACAGGGATCCAAGCAGTACTTC. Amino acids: CAWSVQGSKQYF.